A selection of T cell receptor beta chains follows, all from one sample in a study of T cell repertoires in cytomegalovirus infection. TCRdb called the reads again in MiXCR, with one record for every CDR3 protein. The sample lists 450,000 to 550,000 distinct CDR3 sequences, approximately 16% occurring once. Sequenced input: CD8+ T cells from PBMCs. The receptors come from a human donor in good health (CMV status not recorded). Some clones in this sample may be carry-over from other donors' samples. Both conserved end residues are part of each CDR3. A D gene is named only where the DNA matches it firmly. The size field is filled for only some rows; it gives once, few, many or a size class.

cdr3_nt | cdr3_aa | clone_size | j_call | d_call | cdr3_length | v_call
TGTGCCAGCAGCCCCGAAGGGGGGGGAGAGACCCAGTACTTC | CASSPEGGGETQYF | few | TRBJ2-5 | - | 14 | TRBV7-3
TGTGCCAGCAGCCAGTGGGGGGGGATCGCAGAGACCCAGTACTTC | CASSQWGGIAETQYF | many | TRBJ2-5 | TRBD2 | 15 | TRBV6-1
TGTGCCAGCAGTGAACCCGCAGGGGGCTGGTACAATGAGCAGTTCTTC | CASSEPAGGWYNEQFF | - | TRBJ2-1 | TRBD1 | 16 | TRBV6-1
TGTGCCAGCAGTGTAACCCTCCGGACAGGACATTCACCCCTCCACTTT | CASSVTLRTGHSPLHF | - | TRBJ1-6 | TRBD1 | 16 | TRBV27
TGCAGTGCTAGAGATTTCCAGGGGGCTATGGGCAATCAGCCCCAGCATTTT | CSARDFQGAMGNQPQHF | few | TRBJ1-5 | TRBD1 | 17 | TRBV20-1
TGCAGCGTTGTTGAGGACTACAACACCGGGGAGCTGTTTTTT | CSVVEDYNTGELFF | - | TRBJ2-2 | - | 14 | TRBV29-1
TGTGCCAGCAGCCACGGCCCCTACAATCAGCCCCAGCATTTT | CASSHGPYNQPQHF | many | TRBJ1-5 | - | 14 | TRBV7-9
TGTGCCAGCAGCCCTGAGGGGCTAGCACTATACAATGAGCAGTTCTTC | CASSPEGLALYNEQFF | - | TRBJ2-1 | - | 16 | TRBV12-3/TRBV12-4
TGTGCCAGCAGTGCAATGGGACTAGCGTACAATGAGCAGTTCTTC | CASSAMGLAYNEQFF | many | TRBJ2-1 | TRBD2 | 15 | TRBV28
TGTGCCAGCAGACCGGGACTAGTCCCCTACGAGCAGTACTTC | CASRPGLVPYEQYF | - | TRBJ2-7 | TRBD2 | 14 | TRBV28
TGTGCCATCAGTGAGTCGGGACAGGAACCCTACGAGCAGTACTTC | CAISESGQEPYEQYF | many | TRBJ2-7 | TRBD1 | 15 | TRBV10-3
TGTGCCAGCAGACCGTGGCGGGGACAATACGAGCAGTACTTC | CASRPWRGQYEQYF | many | TRBJ2-7 | - | 14 | TRBV11-2
TGTGCCTGGCATCAGGGGGGGTACGAGCAGTACTTC | CAWHQGGYEQYF | - | TRBJ2-7 | - | 12 | TRBV30
TGTGCCACCGGGACAGGTGGAAACACCATATATTTT | CATGTGGNTIYF | - | TRBJ1-3 | TRBD1 | 12 | TRBV5-8
TGTGCCAGCAGCCAACGGGACAGGCCTACGGAGCAGTACTTC | CASSQRDRPTEQYF | - | TRBJ2-7 | TRBD1 | 14 | TRBV3-1
TGTGCCAGCGAGGGGGCATTGGGCCTGAACACTGAAGCTTTCTTT | CASEGALGLNTEAFF | few | TRBJ1-1 | TRBD1 | 15 | TRBV13
TGTGCCAGCAGCTTGGGGACAGGGAATCAGCCCCAGCATTTT | CASSLGTGNQPQHF | many | TRBJ1-5 | TRBD1 | 14 | TRBV7-2
TGCAGTTCACCTTCAGGGCCCTATGGCTACACCTTC | CSSPSGPYGYTF | few | TRBJ1-2 | - | 12 | TRBV29-1
TGTGCCAGCAGCTCGTACAGGGGTTTGGAGCAGTACTTC | CASSSYRGLEQYF | many | TRBJ2-7 | TRBD1 | 13 | TRBV7-6
TGTGCCAGCAGCTCTCCCGAACGAGGGACTCCCGATGAGCAGTTCTTC | CASSSPERGTPDEQFF | many | TRBJ2-1 | - | 16 | TRBV7-9
TGTGCCAGCAGCTCCAATTCTGGTCCGGCAGGCACTGAAGCTTTCTTT | CASSSNSGPAGTEAFF | many | TRBJ1-1 | - | 16 | TRBV7-9
TGTGCCACGGGACTAGCGGGAGGGCCCGGGGAAGATACGCAGTATTTT | CATGLAGGPGEDTQYF | many | TRBJ2-3 | TRBD2 | 16 | TRBV10-3
TGTGCCAGCGGCACAGGGGCCGGGTTGAACACTGAAGCTTTCTTT | CASGTGAGLNTEAFF | many | TRBJ1-1 | TRBD1 | 15 | TRBV12-3/TRBV12-4
TGCAGTGCCGGGACTAGCGGGATGTCCGGGGAGCTGTTTTTT | CSAGTSGMSGELFF | - | TRBJ2-2 | TRBD2 | 14 | TRBV20-1
TGTGCCAGCAGTTTATCCAGCCCGAGCTCTGGAAACACCATATATTTT | CASSLSSPSSGNTIYF | few | TRBJ1-3 | - | 16 | TRBV12-3/TRBV12-4
TGCAGCGTTGAAGGAAGCGGGGGTCTCCCGGCGGAGACCCAGTACTTC | CSVEGSGGLPAETQYF | few | TRBJ2-5 | TRBD2 | 16 | TRBV29-1
TGTGCCAGCAGCCAAGTGTCTAGCGGGGGGCATGAGCAGTTCTTC | CASSQVSSGGHEQFF | - | TRBJ2-1 | TRBD2 | 15 | TRBV4-2
TGTGCCAGCAGCCTCAAGGGGGGGCAGGAGCAGTTCTTC | CASSLKGGQEQFF | - | TRBJ2-1 | - | 13 | TRBV5-4
TGTGCCACCAGGGGTAGGGTGGTTACGGAGACCCAGTACTTC | CATRGRVVTETQYF | - | TRBJ2-5 | - | 14 | TRBV24-1
TGTGCCAGCAGCTTAATGAGGCCGAGAGCGAACACTGAAGCTTTCTTT | CASSLMRPRANTEAFF | many | TRBJ1-1 | - | 16 | TRBV7-6
TGTGCCAGCAGGGGGGACATTAATACCTACGAGCAGTACTTC | CASRGDINTYEQYF | - | TRBJ2-7 | - | 14 | TRBV2
TGTGCCAGCAGTTTCCCCACAGGGGATGGCCAAGAGACCCAGTACTTC | CASSFPTGDGQETQYF | - | TRBJ2-5 | TRBD1 | 16 | TRBV11-2
TGTGCCAGCAGCTTAGCGGCTTGGAGCGTCAGCGAGACCCAGTACTTC | CASSLAAWSVSETQYF | many | TRBJ2-5 | - | 16 | TRBV7-8
TGTGCCAGCAGTATTAGCGGGCCTTTCTACGAGCAGTACTTC | CASSISGPFYEQYF | - | TRBJ2-7 | TRBD2 | 14 | TRBV12-3/TRBV12-4
TGTGCCAGCAGCCTTGGGGGACTAGCTTCATATACGCAGTATTTT | CASSLGGLASYTQYF | - | TRBJ2-3 | TRBD2 | 15 | TRBV11-3
TGTGCCAGCAGTGAAGACAGGGACAAAAACATTCAGTACTTC | CASSEDRDKNIQYF | many | TRBJ2-4 | TRBD1 | 14 | TRBV12-3/TRBV12-4
TGTGCCAGCAGTTCGTTGGACAATGAGCAGTTCTTC | CASSSLDNEQFF | - | TRBJ2-1 | - | 12 | TRBV27
TGTGCCAGCAGCTCCTTTTCGGGCTCTGGAAACACCATATATTTT | CASSSFSGSGNTIYF | - | TRBJ1-3 | - | 15 | TRBV11-2
TGTGCCAGCGCACTAGCGGGATACAATGAGCAGTTCTTC | CASALAGYNEQFF | many | TRBJ2-1 | TRBD2 | 13 | TRBV19
TGTGCCAGCAGCTTGGGACTTGGGCTTGGCTACACCTTC | CASSLGLGLGYTF | many | TRBJ1-2 | - | 13 | TRBV7-9
TGTGCCACCTACCAGCGGGGCCCGACAAGCCCCTATGGCTACACCTTC | CATYQRGPTSPYGYTF | few | TRBJ1-2 | - | 16 | TRBV19
TGTGCCAGCAGCTTAGGTGACGGTTTT | CASSLGDGF | many | TRBJ1-1 | - | 9 | TRBV7-9
TGTGCCAGCAGTTTATTAGGCGGGCTAGCGGAAGACAATGAGCAGTTCTTC | CASSLLGGLAEDNEQFF | many | TRBJ2-1 | TRBD2 | 17 | TRBV27
TGTGCCAGCAGCCGATGGGACCAAGAGACCCAGTACTTC | CASSRWDQETQYF | many | TRBJ2-5 | - | 13 | TRBV7-9
TGTGCCAGCAGTGACGGTCGGGTGGGGGATACGCAGTATTTT | CASSDGRVGDTQYF | few | TRBJ2-3 | - | 14 | TRBV6-1
TGCGCCAGCAGCCAAGTCGGTGCGGGCCCCTACGAGCAGTACTTC | CASSQVGAGPYEQYF | - | TRBJ2-7 | - | 15 | TRBV4-1
TGTGCCAGCAGTTACTCGTTGAGACAGGGACTTAACTATGGCTACACCTTC | CASSYSLRQGLNYGYTF | few | TRBJ1-2 | TRBD1 | 17 | TRBV6-5
TGTGCCAGTATTCGGACGTCACCAACTTACGAGCAGTACTTC | CASIRTSPTYEQYF | - | TRBJ2-7 | - | 14 | TRBV19
TGCGCCAGCAGCCAAGTGGGTAGCGGGGGGGCAGAGACCCAGTACTTC | CASSQVGSGGAETQYF | few | TRBJ2-5 | TRBD2 | 16 | TRBV4-1
TGTGCCAGCAGTCTTTGGGACAGAATCTATGGCTACACCTTC | CASSLWDRIYGYTF | many | TRBJ1-2 | TRBD1 | 14 | TRBV28
TGTGCCAGCAGCTTAGAGGTTACGGAAGCCTACGAGCAGTACTTC | CASSLEVTEAYEQYF | few | TRBJ2-7 | - | 15 | TRBV11-2
TGCAGCGCTACCCGTGTGGGGCTTAACTATGGCTACACCTTC | CSATRVGLNYGYTF | many | TRBJ1-2 | - | 14 | TRBV29-1
TGCGCCAGCAGCTCCCGGGACTGGCTGGAAAACACTGAAGCTTTCTTT | CASSSRDWLENTEAFF | - | TRBJ1-1 | - | 16 | TRBV5-1